The 30 T cell receptor beta chains below come from one sample, sequenced in a study of blood T cell repertoires in COVID-19. Profiled with immunoSEQ multiplex PCR; TCRdb holds only in-frame clones, not every one. The data hold approximately 230,000 clones, with about 86% observed a single time. Sequenced input: peripheral blood. The receptors were sampled from a man older than 75 with acute or convalescent COVID-19.

The chain links TRBV28 to TRBJ1-1; possible D gene TRBD1, 6 bases. Germline V CDR1 and CDR2: MDHEN, SYDVKM. V lost 1 base, J lost 11 bases, and 14 bases lay in between. The CDR3 totals 13 residues. CDR3 sequence reads: CASSLYGGGAAFF. The DNA for the CDR3 is TGTGCCAGCAGTTTATATGGCGGGGGGGCGGCTTTCTTT.

This chain uses TRBV18 with TRBJ2-5; 9 bases line up with TRBD1. The CDR3 is made up of 16 amino acids. V lost 5 bases to trimming and J lost 4 bases; unmatched junction nucleotides: 11. The V gene's germline CDR1 is KGHSH and CDR2 LQKENI. The CDR3 sequence is CASSTGTGSIPETQYF. The CDR3 bases are TGTGCCAGCTCAACCGGGACAGGGTCAATACCAGAGACCCAGTACTTC.

The chain carries TRBV5-1 and TRBJ2-3, with TRBD2 identical over 10 bases. The CDR3 runs to 15 residues. In germline, CDR1 is SGHRS, CDR2 YFSETQ. With V trimmed by 1 base and J by 6 bases, 5 bases remained unmatched. For the CDR3, the DNA is TGCGCCAGCAGCTTGCCTAGCGGGGGAACCGATACGCAGTATTTT. Protein product: CASSLPSGGTDTQYF.

This clone was seen a single time. V is TRBV14 and J is TRBJ2-6; the D gene is possibly TRBD1 (6 bases). In germline, CDR1 is SGHDN, CDR2 FVKESK. This CDR3 comprises 19 residues. V was shortened by 3 bases and J by 1 base, with 19 bases between the two germline ends. The CDR3 reads CASSQDGQWVGSGANVLTF. CDR3 in DNA: TGTGCCAGCAGCCAGGACGGACAGTGGGTGGGGTCTGGGGCCAACGTCCTGACTTTC.

The chain uses TRBV7-9 and TRBJ2-1, with a tentative D call TRBD1 (5 bases). CDR1 and CDR2 from the germline V gene are SEHNR and FQNEAQ (reference sequence). V dropped 3 bases and J dropped 0 bases, with 12 bases sitting between them. The CDR3 extends over 16 amino acids. This CDR3 is CASSLRSGNSYNEQFF. The CDR3 coding sequence is TGTGCCAGCAGCTTGCGGTCAGGGAACTCCTACAATGAGCAGTTCTTC.

The J gene is TRBJ1-1, the V gene TRBV5-4; D not certain. The ends were cut back, 4 bases at V and 6 bases at J, with 25 bases in the middle. The CDR3 has 17 residues. Germline V gives CDR1 SGHNT, CDR2 YYREEE (reference sequence). This CDR3 is CASSTGPGGRGVAEAFF. The CDR3 DNA reads as TGTGCCAGCAGCACCGGTCCCGGCGGGCGCGGAGTCGCTGAAGCTTTCTTT.

The gene calls are TRBV7-9 and TRBJ1-1; unclear D gene. Trimming cost V 5 bases and J 1 base, with 8 bases left between them. CDR3 size: 13 residues. Per germline, CDR1 SEHNR and CDR2 FQNEAQ (reference sequence). The CDR3 DNA is TGTGCCAGCAGCGTTACACCGAACACTGAAGCTTTCTTT. Encoded protein: CASSVTPNTEAFF.

CDR3 protein: CASSRGLAGPTDTQYF. Here the CDR3 DNA reads TGTGCCAGCAGCAGGGGACTAGCGGGGCCCACAGATACGCAGTATTTT. The chain employs TRBV11-3 and TRBJ2-3, with 13 bases matching TRBD2. V shed 5 bases and J 2 bases; nucleotides not matched to a gene: 4. The CDR3 is 16 amino acids. From germline, CDR1 is SGHNT and CDR2 YENEEA.

The CDR3 here is CASSDSGLRVDEKLFF. In nucleotides, the CDR3 is TGTGCCAGCAGCGATTCGGGACTCAGGGTGGATGAAAAACTGTTTTTT. The chain is built from TRBV13 and TRBJ1-4, with D perhaps matching TRBD1 (5 bases). Germline V gene sequence: CDR1 PRHDT, CDR2 FYEKMQ (reference sequence). Trimming shortened V by 5 bases and J by 6 bases, and 19 bases separated the two germline ends. This CDR3 has 16 amino acids.

This clone was seen more than once but under ten times. The V and J genes are TRBV6-6 and TRBJ1-5; 8 positions agree with TRBD1. Germline loops: CDR1 MNHNY, CDR2 SVGAGI (reference sequence). Trimming removed 2 bases from V and 7 bases from J; junction bases left unmatched: 4. CDR3 length: 14 amino acids. Here the CDR3 reads CASSYGQGGQPQHF. As DNA, the CDR3 is TGTGCCAGCAGTTACGGACAGGGAGGGCAGCCCCAGCATTTT.

This clone was picked up one time. The chain couples TRBV5-1 to TRBJ2-7, with 8 bases aligning to TRBD1. The trim removed 4 bases at V and 0 bases at J, leaving 9 bases unmatched. Germline V gives CDR1 SGHRS, CDR2 YFSETQ. This CDR3 has 16 residues. The CDR3 nucleotides read TGCGCCAGCAGCCCGGGGGACAGGAGATTCTCCTACGAGCAGTACTTC. Its translation: CASSPGDRRFSYEQYF.

The chain combines TRBV18 with TRBJ1-1; TRBD1 agrees at 8 bases. The CDR3 is made up of 16 amino acids. Germline CDR1 and CDR2: KGHSH and LQKENI. V lost 2 bases, J lost 0 bases, and 5 bases stayed unmatched. CDR3 protein: CASSPARTGMNTEAFF. The CDR3 DNA reads as TGTGCCAGCTCACCAGCTAGGACAGGGATGAACACTGAAGCTTTCTTT.

This clone came up a few times. J is TRBJ1-4 and V is TRBV7-8; no reliable D call. The V end was cut by 3 bases, the J end by 2 bases, with 10 bases between. From germline, CDR1 is SGHVS and CDR2 FQNEAQ. This CDR3 is 15 amino acids long. The CDR3 DNA is TGTGCCAGCAGCTTGGCTCGGGGTACTAATGAAAAACTGTTTTTT. It is translated as CASSLARGTNEKLFF.

The V call is TRBV20-1, the J call TRBJ2-7; D is unclear. In germline, CDR1 is DFQATT, CDR2 SNEGSKA (reference sequence). The CDR3 consists of 14 residues. Deletions cut 3 bases from V and 2 bases from J, with 14 bases between. The DNA of the CDR3 is TGCAGTGCTAGTAGAGACACAAGAACCTACGAGCAGTACTTC. Its translation is CSASRDTRTYEQYF.

The V and J genes are TRBV5-1 and TRBJ2-1; unclear D gene. The V gene's germline CDR1 is SGHRS and CDR2 YFSETQ. The CDR3 has 16 amino acids. The V gene lost 4 bases and the J gene lost 0 bases, with 14 bases spanning the gap. The CDR3 DNA follows: TGCGCCAGCAGCCCCTCCAAGAGGAGCTCCTACAATGAGCAGTTCTTC. Its protein product is CASSPSKRSSYNEQFF.

This chain links TRBV7-2 with TRBJ2-2; 8 bases line up with TRBD1. The CDR3 is made up of 16 amino acids. V shed 5 bases and J 7 bases; nucleotides not matched to a gene: 12. CDR1 is SGHTA and CDR2 is FQGNSA in the germline V gene. In DNA form, the CDR3 reads TGTGCCAGCAGCCCAACCATTGACAGGGGTAACGGGGAGCTGTTTTTT. Protein sequence: CASSPTIDRGNGELFF.

V gene TRBV10-3 combines with J gene TRBJ2-3; 7 nucleotides align to TRBD1. Trimming at V came to 11 bases and at J to 6 bases, leaving 11 bases not matched to a gene. The CDR3 is 13 residues long. CDR1 is ENHRY, CDR2 SYGVKD, per germline. CDR3 loop: CAVTGAPRDTQYF. CDR3 nucleotide sequence: TGTGCCGTTACAGGGGCCCCCAGGGATACGCAGTATTTT.

The J gene is TRBJ2-3, the V gene TRBV18; D gene unclear. CDR3 length: 14 amino acids. CDR1 KGHSH and CDR2 LQKENI come from the germline V gene. V dropped 5 bases and J dropped 3 bases, with 12 bases sitting between them. CDR3 DNA sequence: TGTGCCAGCTCATCACACAGTCTAACAGATACGCAGTATTTT. It translates to CASSSHSLTDTQYF.

The V and J genes are TRBV2 and TRBJ1-2; the D is unclear. Germline-derived CDR1 and CDR2 are SNHLY and FYNNEI. V was trimmed by 3 bases and J by 8 bases, leaving 7 bases between them. This CDR3 comprises 11 residues. The CDR3 bases are TGTGCCAGCAGTGACGGTCGGGGCTACACCTTC. Translation gives CASSDGRGYTF.

The genes are TRBV5-6 and TRBJ2-6, with 7 bases fitting TRBD1. The J segment lost 0 bases and the V segment lost 4 bases, leaving 7 bases of the junction unmatched. In germline, CDR1 is SGHDT, CDR2 YYEEEE. The CDR3 has 17 amino acids. CDR3 DNA: TGTGCCAGCAGCCGGACAGGTACCCCCTCTGGGGCCAACGTCCTGACTTTC. Its protein is CASSRTGTPSGANVLTF. Full variable domain (rest looked up from reference TRBV5-6 and TRBJ2-6): DAGVTQSPTHLIKTRGQQVTLRCSPKSGHDTVSWYQQALGQGPQFIFQYYEEEERQRGNFPDRFSGHQFPNYSSELNVNALLLGDSALYLCASSRTGTPSGANVLTFGAGSRLTVL.

There are a few counts of this clone. The chain combines TRBV5-1 with TRBJ1-2; unclear D gene. The germline V gene has CDR1 SGHRS and CDR2 YFSETQ. The ends were cut back, 0 bases at V and 2 bases at J, with 8 bases in the middle. The CDR3 runs to 14 residues. Written as DNA, the CDR3 is TGCGCCAGCAGCTTGGCCGTTGTGAACTATGGCTACACCTTC. Protein: CASSLAVVNYGYTF.

This clone has a single count. The chain links TRBV5-4 to TRBJ2-4, with D hard to call. Trimming cost V 0 bases and J 8 bases, with 9 bases left between them. Germline loops: CDR1 SGHNT, CDR2 YYREEE (reference sequence). CDR3 length: 13 amino acids. The CDR3 DNA reads TGTGCCAGCAGCTTGGATAGGAGAGACATTCAGTACTTC. This sequence encodes CASSLDRRDIQYF.

The chain has TRBV19 and TRBJ1-5; 11 positions agree with TRBD1. Germline V gene sequence: CDR1 LNHDA, CDR2 SQIVND (reference sequence). V lost 5 bases, J lost 7 bases, and 13 bases stayed unmatched. The CDR3 totals 17 residues. CDR3 protein: CASSPDLDRGRWQPQHF. Here the CDR3 DNA reads TGTGCCAGTAGTCCCGACCTGGACAGGGGGCGTTGGCAGCCCCAGCATTTT.

V is TRBV3-1 (or the pseudogene TRBV3-2) and J is TRBJ2-1; 12 bases are a match to TRBD2. CDR3 size: 15 residues. Germline loops: CDR1 LGHDT, CDR2 YNNKEL (reference sequence). V shed 1 base and J 13 bases; nucleotides not matched to a gene: 8. The CDR3 DNA reads as TGTGCCAGCAGCCAAGTCCTAGCGGGAGGGCCTGGTCAGTTCTTC. It is translated as CASSQVLAGGPGQFF.

The chain has TRBV5-6 and TRBJ2-1, with 10 nucleotides matching TRBD2. Trimming at V came to 4 bases and at J to 9 bases, leaving 13 bases not matched to a gene. There are 16 residues in the CDR3. CDR1 is SGHDT and CDR2 is YYEEEE in the germline V gene. The chain's CDR3 is CASSISGGAVGAEQFF. Written as DNA, the CDR3 is TGTGCCAGCAGCATCAGCGGGGGGGCTGTAGGGGCTGAGCAGTTCTTC.

This clone has only one observation. This sequence joins TRBV9 and TRBJ1-2, with 7 bases identical to TRBD1. Per germline, CDR1 SGDLS and CDR2 YYNGEE. The CDR3 is made up of 14 amino acids. V was clipped by 5 bases and J by 2 bases; unmatched bases: 6. CDR3 in amino acids: CASSRTGQNYGYTF. The DNA for the CDR3 is TGTGCCAGCAGTCGCACGGGACAGAACTATGGCTACACCTTC.

V usage is TRBV7-9 and J usage is TRBJ2-5; TRBD2 matches at 8 bases. The CDR3 runs to 19 residues. Germline V gene data show CDR1 as SEHNR and CDR2 as FQNEAQ (reference sequence). V lost 4 bases and J lost 2; bases outside the gene matches: 18. For the CDR3, the DNA is TGTGCCAGCAGCTCAACCGGGACTAGTGCTACTCTCTTTCAAGAGACCCAGTACTTC. It specifies CASSSTGTSATLFQETQYF.

The V and J genes are TRBV28 and TRBJ2-7; D not resolved. Germline lookup yields CDR1 MDHEN and CDR2 SYDVKM. The CDR3 has 15 amino acids. The V and J ends lost 3 bases and 2 bases respectively, with 14 bases between them. Here the CDR3 reads CASSFSTQVPYEQYF. The CDR3 DNA is TGTGCCAGCAGTTTTTCCACTCAGGTCCCCTACGAGCAGTACTTC.

This chain links TRBV19 with TRBJ1-2; 7 nucleotides align to TRBD1. Germline V gene sequence: CDR1 LNHDA, CDR2 SQIVND (reference sequence). V shed 4 bases, J shed 4 bases, and the junction held 3 bases outside the gene matches. CDR3 length equals 13 residues. CDR3 DNA sequence: TGTGCCAGTAGTAAGGGACAGAGCTATGGCTACACCTTC. Translated: CASSKGQSYGYTF.

This sequence joins TRBV7-2 and TRBJ2-5; D is perhaps TRBD1 (5 bases). The CDR3 runs 16 residues. The germline V and J ends were trimmed by 0 bases and 4 bases, with 15 bases remaining between them. The germline gives CDR1 SGHTA, CDR2 FQGNSA. CDR3 sequence reads: CASSLAGRLGRETQYF. CDR3 nucleotides: TGTGCCAGCAGCTTAGCGGGGCGGCTAGGCAGAGAGACCCAGTACTTC.